This TCR beta chain originates from a study of PD-L1 blockade in urothelial cancer. Findings of the study overall: Blood clones associated with the tumor expanded more at 3 weeks in durable-benefit patients.

V lost 7 bases and J lost 6, with 13 bases in between. Germline V gene sequence: CDR1 MDHEN, CDR2 SYDVKM. This CDR3 has 13 residues. Measured with immunoSEQ multiplex PCR; TCRdb has only the in-frame clones, and not every one. The table has 35,000 to 45,000 clones, 80% to 90% seen once. With regard to this clone: Its antigen is not known.

Time point in this sample: pretreatment peripheral blood. Every patient provided from 1 to 8 samples, collected pretreatment and on-treatment. Specimen: PBMCs, collected around atezolizumab (anti-PD-L1) treatment. The J gene is TRBJ1-5, the V gene TRBV28; the D gene is possibly TRBD1 (5 bases). This receptor was identified in a man in his sixties with urothelial cancer. CDR3 protein: CASKAGLLQPQHF. The DNA of the CDR3 is TGTGCCAGCAAGGCAGGGTTGCTTCAGCCCCAGCATTTT.